This TCR beta chain emerged from a study of technical replicates of blood from a handful of donors. This CDR3 is built from 15 residues. Germline values: CDR1 SGDLS, CDR2 YYNGEE. V trimming: 3 bases; J trimming: 6 bases; junction bases outside the gene matches: 6. Here immunoSEQ multiplex PCR was the method, and the copy in TCRdb shows in-frame clones only, minus some. This sample carries more than 70,000 clones, about 92% of them seen once, and the ten largest clones take roughly 0.25%. Specimen: T cells isolated from PBMCs. The chain is built from TRBV9 and TRBJ1-2, with 12 bases lining up with TRBD1. The clonotype originates from a human donor in good health. CDR3 amino acids: CASSASGTGGNGYTF. The CDR3 DNA follows: TGTGCCAGCAGCGCCTCCGGGACAGGGGGCAATGGCTACACCTTC. The full variable domain, completed using reference TRBV9 and TRBJ1-2, is DSGVTQTPKHLITATGQRVTLRCSPRSGDLSVYWYQQSLDQGLQFLIQYYNGEERAKGNILERFSAQQFPDLHSELNLSSLELGDSALYFCASSASGTGGNGYTFGSGTRLTVV.